These 2 T cell receptor beta chains were all obtained from the same sample, sequenced in a study of control samples from healthy donors and cancer patients (dated by TCRdb to 2020 to 2022). Libraries were constructed by the immunoSEQ multiplex PCR assay. The table comes from immuneACCESS by way of TCRdb, which keeps in-frame sequences with V and J called. Part of the clones is missing from these tables; in studies checked, under half for an unresolved V gene and the rest for unknown reasons. Recorded for this sample are more than 150,000 clones; 93% of them occurred a single time. The ten top clones hold roughly 2.3% of the sample. Material for sequencing was blood. The origin of the receptors is a man aged 50-59 years in good health.

The J gene is TRBJ2-5, the V gene TRBV19; D gene uncertain. The CDR3 consists of 14 residues. Deletions cut 3 bases from V and 3 bases from J, with 11 bases between. The germline gives CDR1 LNHDA, CDR2 SQIVND (reference sequence). CDR3 nucleotides: TGTGCCAGTAGTATCGTCCCCTGGGAAGAGACCCAGTACTTC. It specifies CASSIVPWEETQYF.

The rearrangement links TRBV10-2 to TRBJ2-3; no clear D. The CDR3 loop spans 14 amino acids. CDR1 is WSHSY, CDR2 SAAADI, per germline. Trimming cost V 7 bases and J 0 bases, with 11 bases left between them. Here the CDR3 reads CASMVGTSTDTQYF. DNA of the CDR3: TGCGCCAGCATGGTCGGTACAAGCACAGATACGCAGTATTTT.